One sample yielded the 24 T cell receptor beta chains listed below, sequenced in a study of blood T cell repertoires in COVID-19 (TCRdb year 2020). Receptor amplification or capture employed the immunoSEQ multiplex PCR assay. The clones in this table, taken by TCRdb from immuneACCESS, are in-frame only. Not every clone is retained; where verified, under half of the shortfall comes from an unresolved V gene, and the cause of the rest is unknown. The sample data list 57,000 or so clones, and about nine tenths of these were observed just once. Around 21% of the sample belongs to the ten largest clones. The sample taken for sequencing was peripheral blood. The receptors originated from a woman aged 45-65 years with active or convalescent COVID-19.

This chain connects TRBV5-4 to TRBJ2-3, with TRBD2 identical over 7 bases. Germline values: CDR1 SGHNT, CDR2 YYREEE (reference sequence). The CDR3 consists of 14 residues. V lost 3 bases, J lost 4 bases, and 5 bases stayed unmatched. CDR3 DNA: TGTGCCAGCAGCTGGACTAGTGGCCCAGATACGCAGTATTTT. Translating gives CASSWTSGPDTQYF.

The CDR3, as DNA: TGTGCCATCAGTGATTCCAGGGGAAACGCTGAGCAGTTCTTC. This translates into CAISDSRGNAEQFF. The chain combines TRBV10-3 with TRBJ2-1; a weak D match, TRBD1 (6 bases). The CDR3 is made up of 14 amino acids. V lost 3 bases and J 9 bases, leaving 15 bases between the germline ends. Germline CDR1 reads ENHRY; CDR2 reads SYGVKD.

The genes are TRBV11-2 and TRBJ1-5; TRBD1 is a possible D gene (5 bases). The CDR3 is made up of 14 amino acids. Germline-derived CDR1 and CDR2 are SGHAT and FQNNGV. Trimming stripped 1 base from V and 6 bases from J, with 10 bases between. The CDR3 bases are TGTGCCAGCAGCTTAGGCGGGGGTGCTCAGCCCCAGCATTTT. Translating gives CASSLGGGAQPQHF.

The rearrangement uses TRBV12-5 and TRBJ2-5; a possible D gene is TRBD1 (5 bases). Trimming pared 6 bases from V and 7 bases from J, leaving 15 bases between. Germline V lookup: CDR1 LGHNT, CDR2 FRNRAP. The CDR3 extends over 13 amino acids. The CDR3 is CASGTQGFGTQYF. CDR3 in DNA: TGTGCTAGTGGCACCCAGGGCTTCGGGACCCAGTACTTC.

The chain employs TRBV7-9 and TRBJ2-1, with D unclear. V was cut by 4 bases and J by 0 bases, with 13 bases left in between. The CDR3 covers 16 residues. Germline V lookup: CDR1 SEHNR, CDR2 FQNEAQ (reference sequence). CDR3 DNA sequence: TGTGCCAGCAGCTCTCCGACTTGGAGCTCCTACAATGAGCAGTTCTTC. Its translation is CASSSPTWSSYNEQFF.

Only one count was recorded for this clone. Here the CDR3 DNA reads TGTGCCAGTAGTATTCCGGGACTTGGGGCAAGCAATCAGCCCCAGCATTTT. It codes for CASSIPGLGASNQPQHF. The rearrangement links TRBV19 to TRBJ1-5; D possibly corresponds to TRBD1 (5 bases). Germline V lookup: CDR1 LNHDA, CDR2 SQIVND (reference sequence). V was clipped by 3 bases and J by 1 base, with 16 bases between them. CDR3 length equals 17 residues.

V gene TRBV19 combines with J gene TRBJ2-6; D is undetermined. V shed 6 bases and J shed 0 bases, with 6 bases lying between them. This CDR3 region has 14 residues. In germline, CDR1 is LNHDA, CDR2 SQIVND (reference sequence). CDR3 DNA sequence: TGTGCCAGTAGGAGTTTCTCTGGGGCCAACGTCCTGACTTTC. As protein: CASRSFSGANVLTF.

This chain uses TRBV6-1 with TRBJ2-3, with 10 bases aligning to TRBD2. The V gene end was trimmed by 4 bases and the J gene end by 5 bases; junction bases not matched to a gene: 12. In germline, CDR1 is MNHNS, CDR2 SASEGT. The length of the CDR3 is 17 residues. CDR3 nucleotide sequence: TGTGCCAGCAGTGTGGGTGTAAAGCGGGAGGGCAGAGATACGCAGTATTTT. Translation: CASSVGVKREGRDTQYF.

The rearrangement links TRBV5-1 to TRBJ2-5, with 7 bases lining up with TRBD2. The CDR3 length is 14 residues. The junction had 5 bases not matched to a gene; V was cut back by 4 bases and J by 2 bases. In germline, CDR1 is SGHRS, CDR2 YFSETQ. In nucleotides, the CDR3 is TGCGCCAGCAGCGCCGGGACTAATCAAGAGACCCAGTACTTC. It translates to CASSAGTNQETQYF. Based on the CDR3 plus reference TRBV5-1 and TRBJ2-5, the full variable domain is KAGVTQTPRYLIKTRGQQVTLSCSPISGHRSVSWYQQTPGQGLQFLFEYFSETQRNKGNFPGRFSGRQFSNSRSEMNVSTLELGDSALYLCASSAGTNQETQYFGPGTRLLVL.

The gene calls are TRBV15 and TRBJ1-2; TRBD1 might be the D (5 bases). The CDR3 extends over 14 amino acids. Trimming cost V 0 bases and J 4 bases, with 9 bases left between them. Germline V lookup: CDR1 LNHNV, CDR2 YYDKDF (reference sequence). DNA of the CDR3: TGTGCCACCAGCAGAGAGACAGCTGGCTATGGCTACACCTTC. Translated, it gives CATSRETAGYGYTF.

The DNA of the CDR3 is TGTGCCACCAGCAGGGACAGGGGGCGAGGCTATGGCTACACCTTC. Amino acids: CATSRDRGRGYGYTF. The chain carries TRBV15 and TRBJ1-2, with 11 bases identical to TRBD1. V lost 3 bases, J lost 4 bases, and 4 bases stayed unmatched. This CDR3 contains 15 residues. The germline gives CDR1 LNHNV, CDR2 YYDKDF (reference sequence). Full variable domain (remainder filled in from reference TRBV15 and TRBJ1-2): DAMVIQNPRYQVTQFGKPVTLSCSQTLNHNVMYWYQQKSSQAPKLLFHYYDKDFNNEADTPDNFQSRRPNTSFCFLDIRSPGLGDTAMYLCATSRDRGRGYGYTFGSGTRLTVV.

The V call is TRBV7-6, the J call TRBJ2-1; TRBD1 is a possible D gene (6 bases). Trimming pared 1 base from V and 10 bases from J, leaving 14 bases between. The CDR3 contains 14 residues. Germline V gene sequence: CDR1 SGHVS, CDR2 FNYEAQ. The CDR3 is CASSLEGVEREQFF. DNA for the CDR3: TGTGCCAGCAGCTTAGAGGGGGTAGAGCGGGAGCAGTTCTTC.

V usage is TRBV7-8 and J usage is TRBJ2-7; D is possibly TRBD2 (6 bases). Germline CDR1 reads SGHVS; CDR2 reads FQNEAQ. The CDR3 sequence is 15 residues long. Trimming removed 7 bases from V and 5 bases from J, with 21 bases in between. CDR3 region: CASTRPPQGLNEQYF. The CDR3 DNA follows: TGTGCCAGCACCAGACCCCCCCAGGGACTTAACGAGCAGTACTTC.

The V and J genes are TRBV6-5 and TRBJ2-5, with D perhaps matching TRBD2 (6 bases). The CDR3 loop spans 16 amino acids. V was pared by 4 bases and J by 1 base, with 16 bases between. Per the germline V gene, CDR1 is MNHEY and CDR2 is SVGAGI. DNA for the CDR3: TGTGCCAGCAGTTTGAAGCCCCGGGGACTCCAAGAGACCCAGTACTTC. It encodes CASSLKPRGLQETQYF.

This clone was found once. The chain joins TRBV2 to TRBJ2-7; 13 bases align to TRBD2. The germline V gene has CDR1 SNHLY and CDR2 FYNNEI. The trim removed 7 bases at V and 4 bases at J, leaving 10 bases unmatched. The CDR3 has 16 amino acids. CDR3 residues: CASTPSGLAGVYEQYF. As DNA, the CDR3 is TGTGCCAGCACTCCTAGTGGACTAGCGGGAGTGTACGAGCAGTACTTC.

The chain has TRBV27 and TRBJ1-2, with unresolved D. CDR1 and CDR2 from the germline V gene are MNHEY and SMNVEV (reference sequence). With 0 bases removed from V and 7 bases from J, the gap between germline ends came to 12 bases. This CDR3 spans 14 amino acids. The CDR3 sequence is CASSLSVGAGGYTF. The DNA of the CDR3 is TGTGCCAGCAGTTTATCGGTCGGTGCGGGTGGCTACACCTTC.

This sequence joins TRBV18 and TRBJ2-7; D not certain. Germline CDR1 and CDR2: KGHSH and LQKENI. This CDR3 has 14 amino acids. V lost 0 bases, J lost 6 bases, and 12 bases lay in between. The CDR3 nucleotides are TGTGCCAGCTCACCACCCGTGGGCATGGGCGAGCAGTACTTC. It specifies CASSPPVGMGEQYF.

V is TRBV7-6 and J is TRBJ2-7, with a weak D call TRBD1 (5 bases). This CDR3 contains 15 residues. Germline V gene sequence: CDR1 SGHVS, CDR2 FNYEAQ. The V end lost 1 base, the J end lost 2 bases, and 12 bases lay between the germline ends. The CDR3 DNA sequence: TGTGCCAGCAGCTTAGGGGGCCGAACGGCCTACGAGCAGTACTTC. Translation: CASSLGGRTAYEQYF.

The CDR3 DNA follows: TGTGCCAGCAGTTACAATCCGCAGAGACAGGCGAAAGGCTATGGCTACACCTTC. Translating gives CASSYNPQRQAKGYGYTF. This chain connects TRBV6-2 or TRBV6-3 to TRBJ1-2, with D perhaps TRBD1 (6 bases). V was shortened by 2 bases and J by 4 bases, with 23 bases between the two germline ends. In germline, CDR1 is MNHEY, CDR2 SVGEGT. The CDR3 sequence is 18 residues long.

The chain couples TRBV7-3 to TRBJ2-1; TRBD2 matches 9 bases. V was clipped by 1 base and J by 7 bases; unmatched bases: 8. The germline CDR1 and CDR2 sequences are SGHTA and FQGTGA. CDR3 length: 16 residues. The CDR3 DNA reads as TGTGCCAGCAGCTTAAATGGCGGGAGGGCCTCTAATGAGCAGTTCTTC. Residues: CASSLNGGRASNEQFF.

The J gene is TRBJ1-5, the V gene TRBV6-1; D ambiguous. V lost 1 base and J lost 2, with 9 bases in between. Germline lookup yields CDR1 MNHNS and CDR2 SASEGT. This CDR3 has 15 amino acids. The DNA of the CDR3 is TGTGCCAGCAGTGAAGTAGAGGGTGGCAATCAGCCCCAGCATTTT. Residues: CASSEVEGGNQPQHF.

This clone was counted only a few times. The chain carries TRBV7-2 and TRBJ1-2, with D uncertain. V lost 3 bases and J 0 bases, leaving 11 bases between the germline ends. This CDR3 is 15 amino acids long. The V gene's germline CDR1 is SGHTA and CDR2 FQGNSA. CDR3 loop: CASSFGFSTNYGYTF. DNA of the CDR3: TGTGCCAGCAGCTTCGGTTTTTCGACTAACTATGGCTACACCTTC.

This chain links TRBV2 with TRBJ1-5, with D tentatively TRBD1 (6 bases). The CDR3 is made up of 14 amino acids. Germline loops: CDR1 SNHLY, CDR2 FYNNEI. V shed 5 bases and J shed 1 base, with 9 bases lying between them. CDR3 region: CASSPGESNQPQHF. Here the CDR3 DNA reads TGTGCCAGCAGTCCAGGGGAGAGCAATCAGCCCCAGCATTTT.

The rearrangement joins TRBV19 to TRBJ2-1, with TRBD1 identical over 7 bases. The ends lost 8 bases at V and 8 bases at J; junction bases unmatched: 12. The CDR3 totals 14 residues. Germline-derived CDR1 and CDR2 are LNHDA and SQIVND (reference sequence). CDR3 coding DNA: TGTGCCAGTTGCCTCTCAGGGGGTGGATATGAGCAGTTCTTC. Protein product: CASCLSGGGYEQFF.